Listed below are T cell receptor beta chains from one sample, sequenced in a study of identical twins. One entry per CDR3 protein, called by TCRdb with MiXCR from the 5' RACE reads. The sample holds about 520,000 distinct CDR3 sequences, about 20% seen once. These same records also appear under a second study, on T cells expressing NK-cell markers.

Input material: CD4+ T cells sorted from blood. The receptors derive from a woman between 18 and 30 years old in good health. The CDR3 runs from the conserved cysteine through the conserved F or W. Fields, in order: clone size, V gene, D gene, J gene, CDR3 protein, CDR3 DNA. The D gene is left open where the match is weak. Clone size, where shown, is once, few, many, or a class for clones that have expanded.

clone_size: few; v_call: TRBV20-1; d_call: .; j_call: TRBJ1-1; cdr3_aa: CSAITTNTEAFF; cdr3_nt: TGCAGTGCTATTACAACTAACACTGAAGCTTTCTTT
clone_size: .; v_call: TRBV10-3; d_call: .; j_call: TRBJ1-6; cdr3_aa: CAISEGVRNSPLHF; cdr3_nt: TGTGCCATCAGTGAAGGGGTGAGGAATTCACCCCTCCACTTT
clone_size: few; v_call: TRBV11-2; d_call: .; j_call: TRBJ2-7; cdr3_aa: CASSLVPGEQYF; cdr3_nt: TGTGCCAGCAGCTTAGTACCCGGCGAGCAGTACTTC
clone_size: few; v_call: TRBV5-1; d_call: .; j_call: TRBJ1-4; cdr3_aa: CATKGRRPLVEKLFF; cdr3_nt: TGCGCCACCAAGGGGCGACGCCCGCTCGTCGAAAAACTGTTTTTT
clone_size: few; v_call: TRBV2; d_call: .; j_call: TRBJ2-7; cdr3_aa: CASNSGHEQYF; cdr3_nt: TGTGCCAGCAACTCCGGGCACGAGCAGTACTTC
clone_size: few; v_call: TRBV7-2; d_call: TRBD2; j_call: TRBJ2-3; cdr3_aa: CASASSGITDTQYF; cdr3_nt: TGTGCCAGCGCCTCTAGCGGGATCACAGATACGCAGTATTTT
clone_size: .; v_call: TRBV20-1; d_call: .; j_call: TRBJ2-1; cdr3_aa: CSASGAATYLTGAGNEQFF; cdr3_nt: TGCAGTGCATCGGGGGCAGCAACCTACCTGACGGGGGCGGGGAATGAGCAGTTCTTC
clone_size: .; v_call: TRBV18; d_call: TRBD1; j_call: TRBJ1-2; cdr3_aa: CASSPTKDRVDYGYTF; cdr3_nt: TGTGCCAGCTCACCCACTAAGGACAGGGTCGACTATGGCTACACCTTC
clone_size: .; v_call: TRBV7-9; d_call: TRBD1; j_call: TRBJ2-4; cdr3_aa: CASSSDRGLVAKNIQYF; cdr3_nt: TGTGCCAGCAGCTCAGACAGGGGGCTTGTAGCCAAAAACATTCAGTACTTC
clone_size: .; v_call: TRBV7-9; d_call: .; j_call: TRBJ2-7; cdr3_aa: CASSHSSEQYF; cdr3_nt: TGTGCCAGCAGCCATAGCTCCGAGCAGTACTTC
clone_size: few; v_call: TRBV5-6; d_call: .; j_call: TRBJ2-3; cdr3_aa: CASSLLSRSGAGDTQYF; cdr3_nt: TGTGCCAGCAGCTTGTTATCGCGCTCGGGAGCGGGAGATACGCAGTATTTT
clone_size: few; v_call: TRBV6-5; d_call: TRBD2; j_call: TRBJ2-6; cdr3_aa: CASSYGIAGHSGANVLTF; cdr3_nt: TGTGCCAGCAGTTACGGGATAGCGGGGCACTCTGGGGCCAACGTCCTGACTTTC
clone_size: few; v_call: TRBV3-1; d_call: TRBD1; j_call: TRBJ1-3; cdr3_aa: CASSQGGQTSSGNTIYF; cdr3_nt: TGTGCCAGCAGCCAAGGGGGACAGACCAGCTCTGGAAACACCATATATTTT
clone_size: .; v_call: TRBV4-3; d_call: TRBD2; j_call: TRBJ2-3; cdr3_aa: CASSQQAGGGADTQYF; cdr3_nt: TGCGCCAGCAGCCAACAAGCGGGAGGTGGGGCAGATACGCAGTATTTT
clone_size: once; v_call: TRBV2; d_call: .; j_call: TRBJ2-7; cdr3_aa: CASKFRQTFYEQYF; cdr3_nt: TGTGCCAGCAAATTCCGGCAGACTTTCTACGAGCAGTACTTC
clone_size: .; v_call: TRBV10-3; d_call: TRBD1; j_call: TRBJ1-1; cdr3_aa: CAISITGGPTEAFF; cdr3_nt: TGTGCCATCAGTATTACAGGGGGGCCCACTGAAGCTTTCTTT